The source of this T cell receptor (beta chain) is a study of metastatic and nonmetastatic thyroid tumors. About the research overall: Across peripheral blood and tumor or nodule tissue samples taken from malignant and benign thyroid patients, the repertoires were compared with one another.

Original analysis: For papillary thyroid cancer, a distant-metastasis classifier was constructed from CDR3 differences observed across clinicopathological groups. MiXCR was used by TCRdb to re-call the PCR reads. V and J calls and clone size were set by TCRdb, not the authors. The sample consists of about 52,000 clones, approximately 19% of them appearing once. This clone was observed at least ten times. The antigen remains undetermined. Findings and limits, study-wide: Benign nodules were reported to have significantly lower TCR beta diversity than malignant thyroid tumors, in blood and tumor.

Thyroid surgery was preceded by no treatment in any patient. The receptor was derived from a female donor with papillary thyroid cancer or a benign thyroid nodule (not recorded which). Some clones in this sample may be carry-over from other donors' samples. Sequencing input: blood.

This CDR3 reads CASSGRGGNQPQHF. The CDR3 region has the DNA TGTGCCAGCAGCGGCCGCGGGGGCAATCAGCCCCAGCATTTT. The chain uses TRBV12-3 or TRBV12-4 and TRBJ1-5, with D unresolved. CDR3 length equals 14 residues. The V end lost 6 bases, the J end lost 2 bases, and 11 bases lay between the germline ends.